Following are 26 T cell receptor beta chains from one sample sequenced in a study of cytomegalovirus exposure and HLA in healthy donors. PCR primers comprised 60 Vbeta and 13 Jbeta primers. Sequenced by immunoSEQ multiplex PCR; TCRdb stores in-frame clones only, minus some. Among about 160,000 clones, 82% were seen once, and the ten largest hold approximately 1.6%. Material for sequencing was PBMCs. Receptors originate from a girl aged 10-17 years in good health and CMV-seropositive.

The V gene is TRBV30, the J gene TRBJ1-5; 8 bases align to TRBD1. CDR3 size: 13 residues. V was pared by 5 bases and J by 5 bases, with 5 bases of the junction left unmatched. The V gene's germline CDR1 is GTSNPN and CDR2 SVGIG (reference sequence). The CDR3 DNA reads TGTGCCTGGGCCGTACAGGGGGATCAGCCCCAGCATTTT. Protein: CAWAVQGDQPQHF.

The CDR3 spells CASSATGSGNTIYF. The CDR3 DNA sequence: TGTGCCAGCAGCGCAACAGGGTCTGGAAACACCATATATTTT. The chain couples TRBV11-3 to TRBJ1-3; a possible D gene is TRBD1 (6 bases). Trimming took 5 bases from V and 1 from J, leaving 9 bases between them. Germline V gene sequence: CDR1 SGHNT, CDR2 YENEEA. This CDR3 comprises 14 residues.

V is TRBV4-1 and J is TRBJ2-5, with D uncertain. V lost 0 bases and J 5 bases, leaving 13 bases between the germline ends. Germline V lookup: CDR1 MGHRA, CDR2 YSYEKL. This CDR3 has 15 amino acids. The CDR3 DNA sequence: TGCGCCAGCAGCCAAGATGATATAGCCGGTGAGACCCAGTACTTC. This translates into CASSQDDIAGETQYF.

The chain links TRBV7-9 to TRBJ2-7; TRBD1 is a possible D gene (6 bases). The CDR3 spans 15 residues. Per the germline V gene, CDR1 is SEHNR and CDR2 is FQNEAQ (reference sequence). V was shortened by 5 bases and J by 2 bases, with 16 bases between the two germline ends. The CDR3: CASSLGAPPPYEQYF. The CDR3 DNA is TGTGCCAGCAGCCTGGGGGCCCCTCCGCCCTACGAGCAGTACTTC.

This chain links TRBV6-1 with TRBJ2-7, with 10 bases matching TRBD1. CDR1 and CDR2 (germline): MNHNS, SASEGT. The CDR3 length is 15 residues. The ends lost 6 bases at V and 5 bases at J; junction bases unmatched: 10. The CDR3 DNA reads TGTGCCAGCAGGGCGGCGGGACAGGGGCTCGACGAGCAGTACTTC. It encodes CASRAAGQGLDEQYF.

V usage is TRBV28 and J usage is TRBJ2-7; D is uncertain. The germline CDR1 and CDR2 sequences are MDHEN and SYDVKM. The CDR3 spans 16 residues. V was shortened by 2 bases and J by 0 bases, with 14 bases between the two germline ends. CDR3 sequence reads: CASSLDWAGRSYEQYF. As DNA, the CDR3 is TGTGCCAGCAGTTTAGATTGGGCAGGTCGCTCCTACGAGCAGTACTTC.

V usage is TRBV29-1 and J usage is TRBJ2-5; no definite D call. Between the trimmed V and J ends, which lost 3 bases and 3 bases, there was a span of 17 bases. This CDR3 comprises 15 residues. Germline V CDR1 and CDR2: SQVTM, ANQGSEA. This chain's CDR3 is CSVEFLNEVKETQYF. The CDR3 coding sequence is TGCAGCGTTGAGTTTCTGAATGAGGTTAAAGAGACCCAGTACTTC.

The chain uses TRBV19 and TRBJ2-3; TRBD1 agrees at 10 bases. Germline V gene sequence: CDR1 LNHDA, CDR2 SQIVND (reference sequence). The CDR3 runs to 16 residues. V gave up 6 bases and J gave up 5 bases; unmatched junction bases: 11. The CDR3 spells CASRPTGTGAVDTQYF. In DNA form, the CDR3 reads TGTGCCAGTAGACCCACCGGGACAGGGGCGGTAGATACGCAGTATTTT.

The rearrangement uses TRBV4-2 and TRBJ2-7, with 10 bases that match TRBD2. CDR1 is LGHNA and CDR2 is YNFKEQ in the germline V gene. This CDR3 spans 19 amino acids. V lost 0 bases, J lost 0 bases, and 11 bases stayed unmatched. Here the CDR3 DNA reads TGTGCCAGCAGCCAAGATTATCCCCGACTAGCGGGCATCTCCTACGAGCAGTACTTC. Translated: CASSQDYPRLAGISYEQYF.

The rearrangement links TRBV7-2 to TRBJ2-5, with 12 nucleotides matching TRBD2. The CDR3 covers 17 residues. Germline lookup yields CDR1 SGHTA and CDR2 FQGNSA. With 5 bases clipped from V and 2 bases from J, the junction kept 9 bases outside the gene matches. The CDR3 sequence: CASSRRLAGVPQETQYF. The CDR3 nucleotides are TGTGCCAGCAGCCGCCGACTAGCGGGGGTCCCTCAAGAGACCCAGTACTTC.

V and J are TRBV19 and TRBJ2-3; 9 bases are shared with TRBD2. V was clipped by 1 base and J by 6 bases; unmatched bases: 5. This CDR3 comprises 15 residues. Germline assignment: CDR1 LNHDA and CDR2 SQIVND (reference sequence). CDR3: CASSIVPSGVDTQYF. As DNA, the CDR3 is TGTGCCAGTAGTATAGTGCCTAGCGGGGTGGATACGCAGTATTTT.

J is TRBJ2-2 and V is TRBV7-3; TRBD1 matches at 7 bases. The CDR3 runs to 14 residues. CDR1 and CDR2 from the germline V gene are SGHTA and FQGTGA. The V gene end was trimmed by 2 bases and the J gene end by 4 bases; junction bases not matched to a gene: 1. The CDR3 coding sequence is TGTGCCAGCAGCTTACAGGGGGTCACCGGGGAGCTGTTTTTT. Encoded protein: CASSLQGVTGELFF.

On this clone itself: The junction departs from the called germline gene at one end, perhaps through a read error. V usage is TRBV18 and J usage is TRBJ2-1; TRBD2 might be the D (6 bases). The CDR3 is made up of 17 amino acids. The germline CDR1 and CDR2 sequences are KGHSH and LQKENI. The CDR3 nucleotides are TGTGCCAGCTCATCACCAGGGACTTCAAGCTCCTACAATGAGCAGTTCTTC. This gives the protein CASSSPGTSSSYNEQFF. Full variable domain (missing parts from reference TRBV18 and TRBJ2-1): NAGVMQNPRHLVRRRGQEARLRCSPMKGHSHVYWYRQLPEEGLKFMVYLQKENIIDESGMPKERFSAEFPKEGPSILRIQQVVRGDSAAYFCASSSPGTSSSYNEQFFGPGTRLTVL.

The CDR3 sequence: CSVGTGAYNEQFF. In DNA, the CDR3 is TGCAGCGTTGGTACAGGGGCTTACAATGAGCAGTTCTTC. The rearrangement uses TRBV29-1 and TRBJ2-1; 7 nucleotides line up with TRBD1. The J segment lost 4 bases and the V segment lost 4 bases, leaving 4 bases of the junction unmatched. This CDR3 comprises 13 residues. The germline gives CDR1 SQVTM, CDR2 ANQGSEA.

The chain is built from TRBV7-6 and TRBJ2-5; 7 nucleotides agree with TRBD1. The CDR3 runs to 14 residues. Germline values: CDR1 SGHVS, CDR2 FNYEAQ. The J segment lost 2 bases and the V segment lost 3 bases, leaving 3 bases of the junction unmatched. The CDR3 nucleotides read TGTGCCAGCAGCTTGGGGACAGTACAAGAGACCCAGTACTTC. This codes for CASSLGTVQETQYF.

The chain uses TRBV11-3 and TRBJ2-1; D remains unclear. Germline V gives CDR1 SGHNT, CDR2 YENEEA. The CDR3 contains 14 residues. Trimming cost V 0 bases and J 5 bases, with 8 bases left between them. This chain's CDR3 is CASSLEGYDNEQFF. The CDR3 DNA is TGTGCCAGCAGCTTAGAGGGCTACGACAATGAGCAGTTCTTC.

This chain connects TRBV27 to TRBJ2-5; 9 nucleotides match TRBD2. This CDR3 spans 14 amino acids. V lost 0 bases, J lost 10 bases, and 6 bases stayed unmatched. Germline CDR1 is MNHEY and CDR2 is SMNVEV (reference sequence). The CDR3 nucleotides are TGTGCCAGCAGTTTATCTAGCGGGGGATCGGGCCAGTACTTC. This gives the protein CASSLSSGGSGQYF.

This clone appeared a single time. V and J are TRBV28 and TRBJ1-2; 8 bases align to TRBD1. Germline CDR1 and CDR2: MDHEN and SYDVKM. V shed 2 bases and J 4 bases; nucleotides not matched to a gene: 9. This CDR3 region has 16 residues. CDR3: CASSLRTGGPTYGYTF. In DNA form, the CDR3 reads TGTGCCAGCAGTTTAAGAACAGGGGGGCCCACCTATGGCTACACCTTC.

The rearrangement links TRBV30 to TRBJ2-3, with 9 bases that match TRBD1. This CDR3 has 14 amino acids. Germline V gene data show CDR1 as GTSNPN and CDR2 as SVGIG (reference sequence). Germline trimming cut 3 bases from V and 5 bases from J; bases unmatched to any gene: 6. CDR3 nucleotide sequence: TGTGCCTGGAGATGGGGACAGGGTGGAGATACGCAGTATTTT. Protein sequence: CAWRWGQGGDTQYF. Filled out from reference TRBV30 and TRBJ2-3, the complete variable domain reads SQTIHQWPATLVQPVGSPLSLECTVEGTSNPNLYWYRQAAGRGLQLLFYSVGIGQISSEVPQNLSASRPQDRQFILSSKKLLLSDSGFYLCAWRWGQGGDTQYFGPGTRLTVL.

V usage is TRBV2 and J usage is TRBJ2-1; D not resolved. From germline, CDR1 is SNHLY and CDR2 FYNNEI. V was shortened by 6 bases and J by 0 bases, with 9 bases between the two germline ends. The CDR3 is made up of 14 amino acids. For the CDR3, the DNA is TGTGCCAGCAGGGCACGGAGCTCCTACAATGAGCAGTTCTTC. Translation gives CASRARSSYNEQFF.

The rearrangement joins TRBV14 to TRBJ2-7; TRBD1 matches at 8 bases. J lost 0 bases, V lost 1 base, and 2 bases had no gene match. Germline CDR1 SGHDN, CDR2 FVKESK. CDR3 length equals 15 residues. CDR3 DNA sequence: TGTGCCAGCAGCCAAGGGACAGGGAGCTCCTACGAGCAGTACTTC. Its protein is CASSQGTGSSYEQYF. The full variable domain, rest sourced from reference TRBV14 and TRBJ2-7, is EAGVTQFPSHSVIEKGQTVTLRCDPISGHDNLYWYRRVMGKEIKFLLHFVKESKQDESGMPNNRFLAERTGGTYSTLKVQPAELEDSGVYFCASSQGTGSSYEQYFGPGTRLTVT.

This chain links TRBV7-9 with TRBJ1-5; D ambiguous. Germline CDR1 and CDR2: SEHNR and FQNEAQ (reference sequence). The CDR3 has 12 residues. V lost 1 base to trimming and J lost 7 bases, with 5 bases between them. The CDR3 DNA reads TGTGCCAGCAGCTTAGATAGCCAGCCCCAGCATTTT. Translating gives CASSLDSQPQHF. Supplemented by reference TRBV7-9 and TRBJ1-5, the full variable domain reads DTGVSQNPRHKITKRGQNVTFRCDPISEHNRLYWYRQTLGQGPEFLTYFQNEAQLEKSRLLSDRFSAERPKGSFSTLEIQRTEQGDSAMYLCASSLDSQPQHFGDGTRLSIL.

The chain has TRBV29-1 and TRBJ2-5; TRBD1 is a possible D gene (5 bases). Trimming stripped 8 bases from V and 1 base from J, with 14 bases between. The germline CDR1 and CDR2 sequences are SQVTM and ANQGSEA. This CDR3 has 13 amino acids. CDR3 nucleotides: TGCAGCTCCACCAGCGACAGCCAAGAGACCCAGTACTTC. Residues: CSSTSDSQETQYF. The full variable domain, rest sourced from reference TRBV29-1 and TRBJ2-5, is SAVISQKPSRDICQRGTSLTIQCQVDSQVTMMFWYRQQPGQSLTLIATANQGSEATYESGFVIDKFPISRPNLTFSTLTVSNMSPEDSSIYLCSSTSDSQETQYFGPGTRLLVL.

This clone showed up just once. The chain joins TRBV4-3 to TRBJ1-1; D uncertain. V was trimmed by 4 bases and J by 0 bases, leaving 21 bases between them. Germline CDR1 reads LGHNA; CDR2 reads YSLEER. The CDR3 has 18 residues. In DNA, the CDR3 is TGCGCCAGCAGCCCTGAGGTTGAGGGCAGCCGCATGAACACTGAAGCTTTCTTT. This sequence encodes CASSPEVEGSRMNTEAFF.

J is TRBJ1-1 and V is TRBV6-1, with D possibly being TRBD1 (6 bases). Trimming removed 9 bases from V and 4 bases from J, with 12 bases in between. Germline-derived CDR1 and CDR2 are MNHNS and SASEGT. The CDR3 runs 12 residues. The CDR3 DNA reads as TGTGCCAGTGCCCTACAGGGCACTGAAGCTTTCTTT. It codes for CASALQGTEAFF.

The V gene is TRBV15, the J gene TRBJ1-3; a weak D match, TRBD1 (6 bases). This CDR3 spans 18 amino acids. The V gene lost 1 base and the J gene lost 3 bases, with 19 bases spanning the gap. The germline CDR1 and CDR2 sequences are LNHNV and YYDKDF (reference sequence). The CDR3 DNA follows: TGTGCCACCAGCAGAGGACAGGCCCAGTATTTATTTGGAAACACCATATATTTT. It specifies CATSRGQAQYLFGNTIYF.